This T cell receptor beta chain is drawn from a study of T-cell reconstitution after alpha-beta-depleted transplantation in children. TCRbeta library preparation incorporated unique molecular identifiers. One entry per CDR3 protein, called by TCRdb with MiXCR from the PCR reads. This sample carries under 6,500 distinct CDR3 sequences, roughly 16% of them seen once, and the ten largest clones take over 10%. The CDR3 length is 13 residues. Germline V lookup: CDR1 MGHDK, CDR2 SYGVNS. V dropped 7 bases and J dropped 3 bases, with 10 bases sitting between them. This sequence was found in a male patient younger than 18 who had a stem cell transplant for acute myeloid leukemia, so the T cells may come from the graft donor. The J gene is TRBJ1-5, the V gene TRBV25-1, with D tentatively TRBD1 (5 bases). Sequences were derived from PBMCs, mostly from graft donor cells, sampled 60 days after TCRalphabeta/CD19-depleted stem cell transplant. DNA for the CDR3: TGTGCCAGCACCCAAGGGGCCAATCAGCCCCAGCATTTT. Amino acids: CASTQGANQPQHF.